The 3 T cell receptor beta chains presented below share a single source sample, sequenced in a study of breast tumors, draining lymph nodes, adjacent tissues. TCRdb reprocessed the multiplex PCR reads with MiXCR, giving one entry per CDR3 protein. The sample yields more than 20,000 distinct CDR3 sequences, 50% seen once. The specimen sequenced was breast tumor tissue. Receptors originate from a female donor with breast cancer. Some clones in this sample may be carry-over from other donors' samples.

This clonotype was seen ten or more times. The J gene is TRBJ2-1, the V gene TRBV4-3; 9 positions match TRBD1. CDR3 length: 14 amino acids. Germline V CDR1 and CDR2: LGHNA, YSLEER. Trimming removed 0 bases from V and 8 bases from J; junction bases left unmatched: 2. CDR3 protein: CASSQETGGDEQFF. As DNA, the CDR3 is TGCGCCAGCAGCCAAGAGACAGGGGGGGATGAGCAGTTCTTC.

This rearrangement joins TRBV2 to TRBJ2-1; no clear D gene. Trimming stripped 6 bases from V and 3 bases from J, with 6 bases between. Germline V gene sequence: CDR1 SNHLY, CDR2 FYNNEI. This CDR3 spans 12 amino acids. The DNA for the CDR3 is TGTGCCAGCAGAGACAACTACAATGAGCAGTTCTTC. Translated, it gives CASRDNYNEQFF.

This clonotype showed up many times. This clone may be a read error of a much larger clone one base away. This chain links TRBV5-8 with TRBJ2-1; TRBD1 is a possible D gene (5 bases). CDR3 size: 14 residues. Trimming took off 4 bases at V and 2 bases at J, with 10 bases between the two ends. Per the germline V gene, CDR1 is SGHTS and CDR2 is YDEGEE. In DNA form, the CDR3 reads TGTGCCAGCAGCCCTAGGGGCGCCTACAATGAGCAGTTCTTC. As protein: CASSPRGAYNEQFF. Together with reference TRBV5-8 and TRBJ2-1, the CDR3 gives the full variable domain: EAGVTQSPTHLIKTRGQQATLRCSPISGHTSVYWYQQALGLGLQFLLWYDEGEERNRGNFPPRFSGRQFPNYSSELNVNALELEDSALYLCASSPRGAYNEQFFGPGTRLTVL.